This TCR beta chain was sequenced during a study of OX40 agonist ivuxolimab in advanced cancers. On the study more broadly: Of the participants, under 50% had some prior anti-PD-1, anti-PD-L1 or anti-CTLA-4 therapy, which was allowed. Whole-study results and caveats: Among the least clonally expanded were partial responders at 0.1-3.0 mg/kg. At doses 0.1 to 3.0 mg/kg, CD4+ and CD8+ clones expanded.

Germline CDR1 reads LNHDA; CDR2 reads SQIVND (reference sequence). Unmatched junction bases numbered 3, after V lost 1 base and J lost 2 bases. The CDR3 contains 15 residues. Only in-frame clones appear in the TCRdb table, and some are missing; sequencing was by immunoSEQ multiplex PCR. The sample records 70,000 to 85,000 clones, approximately 91% being singletons. As to this clone: The antigen is undetermined.

The specimen was CD4+ or CD8+ T cells sorted from blood, collected in a trial of the OX40 agonist ivuxolimab. The chain has TRBV19 and TRBJ2-3; 7 nucleotides match TRBD2. This clonotype originated in an adult with an advanced solid tumor such as melanoma, head and neck, liver or kidney cancer. The CDR3 protein is CASSIGGSPTDTQYF. CDR3 nucleotides: TGTGCCAGTAGTATAGGCGGGAGTCCCACAGATACGCAGTATTTT.